This T cell receptor (beta chain) comes out of a study of blood T cell repertoires in COVID-19. Sequencing was performed with immunoSEQ multiplex PCR; in TCRdb, only in-frame clones are kept and a portion is missing. In the table there are over 250,000 clones, nearly 90% of which are singletons. In germline, CDR1 is SGHRS, CDR2 YFSETQ. The ends were cut back, 0 bases at V and 1 base at J, with 7 bases in the middle. The CDR3 has 14 residues. The sample taken for sequencing was PBMCs or T cells enriched from blood (not recorded which). The chain employs TRBV5-1 and TRBJ1-1, with D unclear. The sequence was obtained from a woman aged 60-75 years who had recovered from COVID-19. CDR3 region: CASSLARQNTEAFF. For the CDR3, the DNA is TGCGCCAGCAGCTTGGCCAGGCAGAACACTGAAGCTTTCTTT.